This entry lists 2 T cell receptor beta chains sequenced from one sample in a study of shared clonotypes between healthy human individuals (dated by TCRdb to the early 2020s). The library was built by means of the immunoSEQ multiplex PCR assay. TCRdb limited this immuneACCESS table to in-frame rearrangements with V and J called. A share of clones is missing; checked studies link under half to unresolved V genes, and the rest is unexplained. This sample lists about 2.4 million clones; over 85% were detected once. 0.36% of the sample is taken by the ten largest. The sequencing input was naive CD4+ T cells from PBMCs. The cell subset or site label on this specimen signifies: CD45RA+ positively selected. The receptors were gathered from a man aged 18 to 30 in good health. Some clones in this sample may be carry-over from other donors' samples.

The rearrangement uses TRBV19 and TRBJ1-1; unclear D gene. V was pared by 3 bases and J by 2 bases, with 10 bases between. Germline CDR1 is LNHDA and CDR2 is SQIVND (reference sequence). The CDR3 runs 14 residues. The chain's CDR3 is CASSIVFGNTEAFF. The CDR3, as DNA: TGTGCCAGTAGTATTGTTTTCGGAAACACTGAAGCTTTCTTT.

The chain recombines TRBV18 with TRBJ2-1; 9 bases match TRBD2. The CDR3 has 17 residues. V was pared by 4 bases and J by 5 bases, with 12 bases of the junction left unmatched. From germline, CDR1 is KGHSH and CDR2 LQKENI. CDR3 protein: CASSRDSGRVGDNEQFF. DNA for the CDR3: TGTGCCAGCTCACGTGATAGCGGGAGAGTGGGGGACAATGAGCAGTTCTTC.